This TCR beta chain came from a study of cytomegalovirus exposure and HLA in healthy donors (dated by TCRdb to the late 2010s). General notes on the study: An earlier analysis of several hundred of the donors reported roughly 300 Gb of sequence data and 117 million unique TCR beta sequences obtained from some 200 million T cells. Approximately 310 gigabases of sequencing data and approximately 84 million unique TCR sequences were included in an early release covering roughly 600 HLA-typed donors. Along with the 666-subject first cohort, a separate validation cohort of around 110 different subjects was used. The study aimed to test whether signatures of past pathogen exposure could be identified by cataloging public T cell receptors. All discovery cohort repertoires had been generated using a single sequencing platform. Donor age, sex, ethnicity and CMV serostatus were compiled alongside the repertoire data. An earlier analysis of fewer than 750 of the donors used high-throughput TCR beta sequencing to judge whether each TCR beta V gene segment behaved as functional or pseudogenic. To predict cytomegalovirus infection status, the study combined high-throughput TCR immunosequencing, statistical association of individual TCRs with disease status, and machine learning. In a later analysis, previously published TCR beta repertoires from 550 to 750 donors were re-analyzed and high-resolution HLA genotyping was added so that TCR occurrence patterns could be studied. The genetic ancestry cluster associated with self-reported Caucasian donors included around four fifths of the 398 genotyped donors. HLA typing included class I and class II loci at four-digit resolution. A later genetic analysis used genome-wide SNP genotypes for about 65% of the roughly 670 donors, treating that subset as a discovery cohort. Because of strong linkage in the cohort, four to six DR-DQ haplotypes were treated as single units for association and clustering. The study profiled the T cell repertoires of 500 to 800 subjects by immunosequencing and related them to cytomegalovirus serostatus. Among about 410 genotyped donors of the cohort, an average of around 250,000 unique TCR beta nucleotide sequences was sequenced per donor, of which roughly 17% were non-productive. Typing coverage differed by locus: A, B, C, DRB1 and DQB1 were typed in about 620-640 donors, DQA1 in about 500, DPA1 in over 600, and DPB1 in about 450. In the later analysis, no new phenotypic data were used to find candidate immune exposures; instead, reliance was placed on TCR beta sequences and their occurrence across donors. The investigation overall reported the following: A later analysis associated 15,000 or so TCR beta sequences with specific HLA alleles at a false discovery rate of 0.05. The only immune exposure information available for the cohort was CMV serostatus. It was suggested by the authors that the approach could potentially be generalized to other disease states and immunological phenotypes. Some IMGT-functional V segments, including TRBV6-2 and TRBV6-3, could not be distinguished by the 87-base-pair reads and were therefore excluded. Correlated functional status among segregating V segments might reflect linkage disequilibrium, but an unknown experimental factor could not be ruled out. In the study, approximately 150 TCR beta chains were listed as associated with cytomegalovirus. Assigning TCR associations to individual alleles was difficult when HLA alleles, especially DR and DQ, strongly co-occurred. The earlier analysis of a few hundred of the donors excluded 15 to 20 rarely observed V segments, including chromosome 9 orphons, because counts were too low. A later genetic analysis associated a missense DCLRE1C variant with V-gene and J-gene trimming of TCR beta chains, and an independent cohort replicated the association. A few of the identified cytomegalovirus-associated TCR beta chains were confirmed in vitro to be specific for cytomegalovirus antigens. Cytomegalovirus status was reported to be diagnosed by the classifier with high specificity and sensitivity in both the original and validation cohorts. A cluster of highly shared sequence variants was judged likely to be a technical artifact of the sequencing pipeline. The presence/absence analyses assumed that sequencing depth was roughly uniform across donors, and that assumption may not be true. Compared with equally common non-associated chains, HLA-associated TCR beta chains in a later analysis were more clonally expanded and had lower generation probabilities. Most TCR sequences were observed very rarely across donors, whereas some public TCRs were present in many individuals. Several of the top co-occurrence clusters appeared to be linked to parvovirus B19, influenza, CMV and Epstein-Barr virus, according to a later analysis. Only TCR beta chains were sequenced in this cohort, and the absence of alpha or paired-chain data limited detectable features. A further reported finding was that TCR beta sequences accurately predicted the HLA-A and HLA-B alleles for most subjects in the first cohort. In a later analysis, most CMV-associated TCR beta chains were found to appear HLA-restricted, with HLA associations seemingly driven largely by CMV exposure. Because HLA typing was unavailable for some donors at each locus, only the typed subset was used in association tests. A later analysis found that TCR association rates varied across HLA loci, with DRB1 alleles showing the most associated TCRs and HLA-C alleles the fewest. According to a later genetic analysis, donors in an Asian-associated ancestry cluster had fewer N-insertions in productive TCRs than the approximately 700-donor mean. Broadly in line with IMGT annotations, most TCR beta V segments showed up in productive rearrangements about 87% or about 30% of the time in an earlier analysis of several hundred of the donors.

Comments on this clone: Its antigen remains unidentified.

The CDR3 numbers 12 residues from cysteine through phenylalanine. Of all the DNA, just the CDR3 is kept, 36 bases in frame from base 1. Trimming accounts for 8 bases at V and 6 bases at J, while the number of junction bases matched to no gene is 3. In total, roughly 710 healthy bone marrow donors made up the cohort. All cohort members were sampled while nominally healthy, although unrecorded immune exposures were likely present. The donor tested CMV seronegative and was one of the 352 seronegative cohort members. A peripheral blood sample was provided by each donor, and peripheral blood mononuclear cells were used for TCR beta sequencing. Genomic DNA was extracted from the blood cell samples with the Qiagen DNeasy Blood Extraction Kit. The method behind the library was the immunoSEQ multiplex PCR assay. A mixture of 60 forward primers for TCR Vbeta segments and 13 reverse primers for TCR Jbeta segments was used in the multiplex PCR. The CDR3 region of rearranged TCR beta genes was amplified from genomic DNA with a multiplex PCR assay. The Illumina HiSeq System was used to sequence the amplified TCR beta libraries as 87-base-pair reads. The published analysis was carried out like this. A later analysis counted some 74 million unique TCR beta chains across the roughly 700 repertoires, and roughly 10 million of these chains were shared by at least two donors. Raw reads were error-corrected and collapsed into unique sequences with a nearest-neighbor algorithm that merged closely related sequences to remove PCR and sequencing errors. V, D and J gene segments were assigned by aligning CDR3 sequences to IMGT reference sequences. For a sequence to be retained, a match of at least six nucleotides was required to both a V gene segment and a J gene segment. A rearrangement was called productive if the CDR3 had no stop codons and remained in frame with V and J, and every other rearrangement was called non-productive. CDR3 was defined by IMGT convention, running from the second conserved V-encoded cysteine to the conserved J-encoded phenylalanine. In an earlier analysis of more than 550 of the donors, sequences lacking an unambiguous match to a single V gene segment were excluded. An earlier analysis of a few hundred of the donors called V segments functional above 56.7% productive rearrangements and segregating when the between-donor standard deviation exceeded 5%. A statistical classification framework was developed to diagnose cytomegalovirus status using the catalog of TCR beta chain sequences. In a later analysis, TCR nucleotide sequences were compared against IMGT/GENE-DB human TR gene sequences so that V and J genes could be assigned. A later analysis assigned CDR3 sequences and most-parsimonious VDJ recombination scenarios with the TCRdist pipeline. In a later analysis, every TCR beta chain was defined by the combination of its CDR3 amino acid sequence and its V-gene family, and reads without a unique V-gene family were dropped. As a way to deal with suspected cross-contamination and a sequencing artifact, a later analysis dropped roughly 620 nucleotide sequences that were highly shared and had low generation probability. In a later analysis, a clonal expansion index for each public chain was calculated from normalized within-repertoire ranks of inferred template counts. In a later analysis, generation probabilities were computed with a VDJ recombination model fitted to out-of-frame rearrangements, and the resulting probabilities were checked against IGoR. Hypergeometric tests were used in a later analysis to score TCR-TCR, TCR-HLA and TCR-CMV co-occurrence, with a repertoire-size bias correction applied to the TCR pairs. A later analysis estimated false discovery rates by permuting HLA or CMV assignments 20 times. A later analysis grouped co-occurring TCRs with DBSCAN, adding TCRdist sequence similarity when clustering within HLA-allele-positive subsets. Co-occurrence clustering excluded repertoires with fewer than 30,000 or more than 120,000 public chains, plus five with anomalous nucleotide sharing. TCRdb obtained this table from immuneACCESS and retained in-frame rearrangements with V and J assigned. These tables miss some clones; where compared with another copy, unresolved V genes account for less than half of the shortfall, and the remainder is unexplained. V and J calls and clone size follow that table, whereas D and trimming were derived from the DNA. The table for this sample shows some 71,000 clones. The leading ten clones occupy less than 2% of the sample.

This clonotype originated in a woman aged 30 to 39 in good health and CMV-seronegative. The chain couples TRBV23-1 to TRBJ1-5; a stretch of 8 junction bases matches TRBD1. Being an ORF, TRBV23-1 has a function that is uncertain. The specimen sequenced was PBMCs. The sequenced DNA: TGCGCCAGCGGACAGGGCGGTCAGCCCCAGCATTTT. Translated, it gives CASGQGGQPQHF.